This entry concerns a single T cell receptor (beta chain). What it recognizes is unknown. The ends were cut back, 3 bases at V and 5 bases at J, with 8 bases in the middle. The CDR3 loop spans 13 amino acids. The germline V gene has CDR1 KGHSH and CDR2 LQKENI. CD4+ T cell IFNgamma after overnight CMV lysate exposure gave donor CMV status. Cells stained for CD3, CD4, CD8, CD45RA, CD27 and viability were sorted into four CD45RA/CD27 subsets. This sample is drawn from a study of naive and memory T cell subsets. An equimolar mix of two oligonucleotides served as the beta constant-region primer for TRBC1 and TRBC2. Nested alpha and beta constant-region primers with the SP2 primer drove four PCR rounds on ligated cDNA. TCRdb re-derived calls from the UMI-ligation and nested PCR reads in MiXCR, one entry per CDR3 protein. In the table there are roughly 17,000 distinct CDR3 sequences, approximately 9% of which are singletons.

Study observations and caveats: Over 95% of naive TCR sequences appeared only once after error correction, unlike memory subsets. Each distinct alpha or beta sequence counts as one clonotype.

The sample taken for sequencing was central memory CD8+ T cells from blood. The rearrangement links TRBV18 to TRBJ2-1; TRBD1 is a possible D gene (5 bases). The receptor was isolated from a human donor in good health. Here the CDR3 reads CASSPRANNEQFF. CDR3 in DNA: TGTGCCAGCTCACCCAGGGCCAACAATGAGCAGTTCTTC.